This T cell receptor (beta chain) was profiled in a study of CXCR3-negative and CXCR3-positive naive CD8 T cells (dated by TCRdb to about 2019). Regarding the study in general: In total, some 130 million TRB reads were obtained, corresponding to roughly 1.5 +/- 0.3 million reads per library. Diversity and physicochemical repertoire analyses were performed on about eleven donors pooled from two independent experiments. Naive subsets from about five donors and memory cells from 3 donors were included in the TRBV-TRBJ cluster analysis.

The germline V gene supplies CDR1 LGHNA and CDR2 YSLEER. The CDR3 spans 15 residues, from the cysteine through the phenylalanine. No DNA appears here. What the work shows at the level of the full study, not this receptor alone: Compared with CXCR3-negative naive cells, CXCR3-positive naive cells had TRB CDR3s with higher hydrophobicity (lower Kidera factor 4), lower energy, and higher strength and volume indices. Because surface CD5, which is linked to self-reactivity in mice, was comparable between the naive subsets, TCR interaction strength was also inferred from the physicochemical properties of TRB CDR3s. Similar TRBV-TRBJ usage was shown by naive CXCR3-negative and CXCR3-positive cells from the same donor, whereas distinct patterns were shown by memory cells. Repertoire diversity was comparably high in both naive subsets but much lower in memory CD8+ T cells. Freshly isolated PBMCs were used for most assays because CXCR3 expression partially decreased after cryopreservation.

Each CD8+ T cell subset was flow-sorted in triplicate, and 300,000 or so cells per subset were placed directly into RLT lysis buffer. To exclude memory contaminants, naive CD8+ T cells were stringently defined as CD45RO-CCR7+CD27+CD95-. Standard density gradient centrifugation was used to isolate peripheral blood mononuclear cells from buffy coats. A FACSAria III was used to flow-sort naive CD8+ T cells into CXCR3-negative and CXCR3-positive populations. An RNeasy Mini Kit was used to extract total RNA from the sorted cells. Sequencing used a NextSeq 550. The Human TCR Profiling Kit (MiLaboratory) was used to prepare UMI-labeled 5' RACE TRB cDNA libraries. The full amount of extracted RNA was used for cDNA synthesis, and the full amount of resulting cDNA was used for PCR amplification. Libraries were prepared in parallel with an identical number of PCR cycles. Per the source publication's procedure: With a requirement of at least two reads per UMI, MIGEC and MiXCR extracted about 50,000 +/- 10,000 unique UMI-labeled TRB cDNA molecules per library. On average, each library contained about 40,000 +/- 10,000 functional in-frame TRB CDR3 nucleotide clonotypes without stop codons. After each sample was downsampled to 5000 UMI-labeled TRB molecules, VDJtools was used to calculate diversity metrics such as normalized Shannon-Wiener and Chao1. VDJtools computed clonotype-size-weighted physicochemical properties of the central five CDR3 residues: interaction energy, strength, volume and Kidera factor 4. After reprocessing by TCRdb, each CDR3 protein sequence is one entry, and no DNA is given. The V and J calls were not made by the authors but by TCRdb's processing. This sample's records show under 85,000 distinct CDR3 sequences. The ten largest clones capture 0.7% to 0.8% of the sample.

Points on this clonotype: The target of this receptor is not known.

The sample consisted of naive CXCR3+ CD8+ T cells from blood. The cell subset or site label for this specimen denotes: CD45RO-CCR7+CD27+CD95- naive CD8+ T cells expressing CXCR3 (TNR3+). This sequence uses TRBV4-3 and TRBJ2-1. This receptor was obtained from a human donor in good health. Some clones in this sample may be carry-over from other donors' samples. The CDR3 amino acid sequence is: CASSPSAFLYNEQFF.